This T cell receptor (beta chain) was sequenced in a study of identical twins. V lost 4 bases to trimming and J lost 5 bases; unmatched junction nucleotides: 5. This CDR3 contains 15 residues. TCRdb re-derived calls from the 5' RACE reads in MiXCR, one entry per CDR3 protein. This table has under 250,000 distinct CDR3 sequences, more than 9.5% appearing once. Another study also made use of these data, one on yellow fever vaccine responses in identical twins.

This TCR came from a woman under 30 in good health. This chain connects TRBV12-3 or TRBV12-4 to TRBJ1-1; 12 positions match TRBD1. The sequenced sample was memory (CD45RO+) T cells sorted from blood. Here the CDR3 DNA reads TGTGCCAGCAGTTCTGGGACAGGGGGCTGGACTGAAGCTTTCTTT. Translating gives CASSSGTGGWTEAFF.